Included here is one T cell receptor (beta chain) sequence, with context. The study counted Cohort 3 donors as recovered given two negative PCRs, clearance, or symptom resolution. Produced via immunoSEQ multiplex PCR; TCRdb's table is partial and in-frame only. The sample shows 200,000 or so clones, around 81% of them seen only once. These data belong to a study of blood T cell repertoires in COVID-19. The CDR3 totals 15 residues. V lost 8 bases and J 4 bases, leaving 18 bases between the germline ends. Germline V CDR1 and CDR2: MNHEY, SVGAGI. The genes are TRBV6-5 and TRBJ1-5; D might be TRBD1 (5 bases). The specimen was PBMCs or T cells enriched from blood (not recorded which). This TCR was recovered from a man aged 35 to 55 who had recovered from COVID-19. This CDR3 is CASRSGDGFNQPQHF. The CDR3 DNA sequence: TGTGCCAGCCGATCGGGGGACGGATTTAATCAGCCCCAGCATTTT.